Below, 10 T cell receptor beta chains from the same sample are listed, as sequenced in a study of blood T cell repertoires in COVID-19. Repertoires were generated with immunoSEQ multiplex PCR, while TCRdb's copy carries only in-frame clones and drops some. The sample lists 25,000 to 35,000 clones, 86% occurring once. Material for sequencing was peripheral blood. The receptors derive from a human donor with active COVID-19. The donor label of this sample is uncertain.

V is TRBV9 and J is TRBJ2-5, with TRBD2 identical over 8 bases. The CDR3 sequence is 14 residues long. Germline values: CDR1 SGDLS, CDR2 YYNGEE. With V trimmed by 3 bases and J by 2 bases, 3 bases remained unmatched. The CDR3 sequence is CASSASGGQETQYF. CDR3 nucleotides: TGTGCCAGCAGCGCCTCGGGGGGGCAAGAGACCCAGTACTTC.

The V gene is TRBV11-3, the J gene TRBJ2-7; D is possibly TRBD1 (6 bases). Germline V CDR1 and CDR2: SGHNT, YENEEA. Trimming stripped 1 base from V and 5 bases from J, with 12 bases between. The CDR3 contains 14 residues. Written as DNA, the CDR3 is TGTGCCAGCAGCTTAGGGCAGGGGAGCGACGAGCAGTACTTC. Translated: CASSLGQGSDEQYF.

This rearrangement joins TRBV19 to TRBJ2-1, with 8 bases aligning to TRBD1. The V gene end was trimmed by 4 bases and the J gene end by 6 bases; junction bases not matched to a gene: 8. The CDR3 is made up of 15 amino acids. In germline, CDR1 is LNHDA, CDR2 SQIVND (reference sequence). DNA of the CDR3: TGTGCCAGTAGTACGAGACAGGGGTCCCGCAATGAGCAGTTCTTC. Its translation is CASSTRQGSRNEQFF.

V is TRBV9 and J is TRBJ1-5; D may be TRBD1 (5 bases). Germline V gene sequence: CDR1 SGDLS, CDR2 YYNGEE. The CDR3 is made up of 15 amino acids. V was trimmed by 2 bases and J by 7 bases, leaving 16 bases between them. The CDR3 loop is CASSVSDSYGQPQHF. CDR3 in DNA: TGTGCCAGCAGCGTTAGTGACAGCTACGGACAGCCCCAGCATTTT. Filled out from reference TRBV9 and TRBJ1-5, the complete variable domain reads DSGVTQTPKHLITATGQRVTLRCSPRSGDLSVYWYQQSLDQGLQFLIQYYNGEERAKGNILERFSAQQFPDLHSELNLSSLELGDSALYFCASSVSDSYGQPQHFGDGTRLSIL.

The chain links TRBV5-1 to TRBJ2-1; TRBD2 is a possible D gene (6 bases). This CDR3 has 16 residues. The V end lost 5 bases, the J end lost 0 bases, and 15 bases lay between the germline ends. CDR1 is SGHRS, CDR2 YFSETQ, per germline. The CDR3, as DNA: TGCGCCAGCAGTTTTCGAGGCGGGGACTCCTACAATGAGCAGTTCTTC. Protein product: CASSFRGGDSYNEQFF.

This clone occurred once. CDR3 bases: TGTGCCAGTAGTATAGATGGGACAGGCACTGAAGCTTTCTTT. It translates to CASSIDGTGTEAFF. The rearrangement links TRBV19 to TRBJ1-1; 8 bases are shared with TRBD1. Per germline, CDR1 LNHDA and CDR2 SQIVND (reference sequence). The CDR3 runs 14 residues. J was trimmed by 4 bases and V by 0 bases; bases with no gene match: 1.

The chain couples TRBV6-6 to TRBJ2-1, with 8 bases lining up with TRBD1. The CDR3 loop spans 16 amino acids. J gave up 1 base and V 5 bases, and 7 bases lay outside the gene matches. Germline CDR1 MNHNY, CDR2 SVGAGI (reference sequence). CDR3 loop: CASSPGQGKSYNEQFF. CDR3 DNA sequence: TGTGCCAGCAGTCCCGGACAGGGCAAGTCCTACAATGAGCAGTTCTTC.

In this sample, this clone turned up a few times. This chain joins TRBV9 and TRBJ2-2, with a possible D match to TRBD2 (5 bases). The CDR3 spans 13 residues. CDR1 is SGDLS, CDR2 YYNGEE, per germline. V was clipped by 6 bases and J by 4 bases, with 10 bases between them. This CDR3 reads CASTRTPTGELFF. CDR3 bases: TGTGCCAGCACAAGGACTCCCACCGGGGAGCTGTTTTTT.

This rearrangement joins TRBV19 to TRBJ2-5; D perhaps matches TRBD2 (5 bases). CDR3 length: 15 amino acids. V was pared by 3 bases and J by 0 bases, with 11 bases between. CDR1 is LNHDA, CDR2 SQIVND, per germline (reference sequence). The CDR3 region is CASSIGGQNQETQYF. The CDR3 coding sequence is TGTGCCAGTAGTATCGGCGGGCAGAACCAAGAGACCCAGTACTTC.

J is TRBJ2-2 and V is TRBV23-1, with a possible D match to TRBD1 (7 bases). TRBV23-1 is sorted into the ORF group, with uncertain function. V lost 1 base and J lost 6, with 12 bases in between. This CDR3 region has 15 residues. This CDR3 is CASSQCPRGAGELFF. CDR3 DNA sequence: TGCGCCAGCAGTCAATGTCCCAGGGGGGCCGGGGAGCTGTTTTTT.